Each of the 12 T cell receptor beta chains below was sequenced from the same sample in a study of CD8+ T cells in alopecia areata. RNA, once extracted, was reverse transcribed into cDNA for use as the sequencing template. Only in-frame clones appear in the TCRdb table, and some are missing; sequencing was by immunoSEQ multiplex PCR. Seen here are about 74,000 clones, 29% observed once, and the top ten hold around 14%. The treatment: oral pan-JAK inhibitor, 5-10 mg twice daily. The material was CD8+ T cells sorted from blood, obtained at week 4, from a patient treated with tofacitinib. Every receptor here comes from a human donor with alopecia areata.

In this sample, this clone turned up a few times. CDR3: CSVEGTGANVLTF. The DNA for the CDR3 is TGCAGCGTGGAGGGGACTGGGGCCAACGTCCTGACTTTC. V usage is TRBV29-1 and J usage is TRBJ2-6; D perhaps matches TRBD2 (6 bases). V lost 6 bases and J 2 bases, leaving 8 bases between the germline ends. CDR1 and CDR2 from the germline V gene are SQVTM and ANQGSEA. This CDR3 is built from 13 residues.

The V gene is TRBV2, the J gene TRBJ1-5; tentatively, D is TRBD1 (5 bases). Germline loops: CDR1 SNHLY, CDR2 FYNNEI. The CDR3 runs to 18 residues. V was clipped by 6 bases and J by 0 bases, with 21 bases between them. The CDR3 sequence: CASRAGTKEDYSNQPQHF. CDR3 nucleotide sequence: TGTGCCAGCAGAGCCGGGACCAAAGAGGATTATAGCAATCAGCCCCAGCATTTT.

This chain uses TRBV11-1 with TRBJ2-1; TRBD2 matches 7 bases. V lost 2 bases to trimming and J lost 3 bases; unmatched junction nucleotides: 7. The CDR3 spans 16 residues. CDR1 is SGHAT and CDR2 is FQDESV in the germline V gene (reference sequence). The CDR3 spells CASSLSFGTIYNEQFF. The CDR3 nucleotides are TGTGCCAGCAGCTTATCGTTCGGGACTATCTACAATGAGCAGTTCTTC.

The sample holds a few counts of this clone. The chain combines TRBV30 with TRBJ1-4; D is ambiguous. Per the germline V gene, CDR1 is GTSNPN and CDR2 is SVGIG (reference sequence). The V gene lost 0 bases and the J gene lost 8 bases, with 7 bases spanning the gap. The CDR3 totals 12 residues. CDR3 DNA: TGTGCCTGGAGTGTACTCGGGGAAAAACTGTTTTTT. Encoded protein: CAWSVLGEKLFF.

J is TRBJ1-2 and V is TRBV29-1; the D gene is possibly TRBD1 (6 bases). CDR1 is SQVTM, CDR2 ANQGSEA, per germline. V lost 6 bases and J lost 4, with 18 bases in between. The CDR3 totals 14 residues. CDR3 nucleotide sequence: TGCAGCGTGGCGGGGCAGGGGTTCACCTATGGCTACACCTTC. Translated, it gives CSVAGQGFTYGYTF.

This chain links TRBV9 with TRBJ2-4; possibly TRBD2 for D (6 bases). CDR1 SGDLS and CDR2 YYNGEE come from the germline V gene. There are 15 residues in the CDR3. Deletions cut 3 bases from V and 7 bases from J, with 17 bases between. CDR3 nucleotides: TGTGCCAGCAGCGCACCGGAGGGCCCGGGGAACATTCAGTACTTC. This encodes CASSAPEGPGNIQYF.

V and J are TRBV27 and TRBJ2-7, with D tentatively TRBD1 (5 bases). This CDR3 contains 14 residues. Looked up from germline, CDR1 is MNHEY and CDR2 is SMNVEV (reference sequence). V dropped 2 bases and J dropped 3 bases, with 11 bases sitting between them. Written as DNA, the CDR3 is TGTGCCAGCAGTTTAAGGGGTGGCCTCTACGAGCAGTACTTC. Translation: CASSLRGGLYEQYF.

V gene TRBV29-1 combines with J gene TRBJ2-1; the D is unclear. From germline, CDR1 is SQVTM and CDR2 ANQGSEA. The V gene lost 1 base and the J gene lost 0 bases, with 4 bases spanning the gap. This CDR3 is built from 13 residues. CDR3 loop: CSVEGLSYNEQFF. The CDR3 DNA sequence: TGCAGCGTTGAAGGCCTCTCCTACAATGAGCAGTTCTTC.

This rearrangement joins TRBV6-5 to TRBJ1-1, with D uncertain. Trimming took off 7 bases at V and 11 bases at J, with 14 bases between the two ends. The CDR3 length is 11 residues. From germline, CDR1 is MNHEY and CDR2 SVGAGI. This chain's CDR3 is CASKIGTWAFF. For the CDR3, the DNA is TGTGCCAGCAAGATTGGAACCTGGGCTTTCTTT.

This clone has just one count. V and J are TRBV4-3 and TRBJ1-2; D possibly corresponds to TRBD1 (6 bases). The CDR3 contains 16 residues. Germline V lookup: CDR1 LGHNA, CDR2 YSLEER. V was pared by 0 bases and J by 2 bases, with 13 bases between. CDR3 region: CASSQETGLTNYGYTF. Here the CDR3 DNA reads TGCGCCAGCAGCCAAGAAACAGGGTTAACCAACTATGGCTACACCTTC.

CDR3 sequence: CASSYSDGGTEAFF. The CDR3 region has the DNA TGTGCCAGCAGTTATTCGGACGGCGGCACTGAAGCTTTCTTT. The chain recombines TRBV6-5 with TRBJ1-1; no clear D. CDR1 and CDR2 from the germline V gene are MNHEY and SVGAGI. The CDR3 loop spans 14 amino acids. The V gene lost 3 bases and the J gene lost 4 bases, with 12 bases spanning the gap.

V gene TRBV6-6 combines with J gene TRBJ2-7, with D unresolved. In germline, CDR1 is MNHNY, CDR2 SVGAGI (reference sequence). The CDR3 covers 10 residues. Between the trimmed V and J ends, which lost 7 bases and 5 bases, there was a span of 6 bases. CDR3 in amino acids: CASKTHEQYF. The CDR3 nucleotides are TGTGCCAGCAAAACCCACGAGCAGTACTTC.